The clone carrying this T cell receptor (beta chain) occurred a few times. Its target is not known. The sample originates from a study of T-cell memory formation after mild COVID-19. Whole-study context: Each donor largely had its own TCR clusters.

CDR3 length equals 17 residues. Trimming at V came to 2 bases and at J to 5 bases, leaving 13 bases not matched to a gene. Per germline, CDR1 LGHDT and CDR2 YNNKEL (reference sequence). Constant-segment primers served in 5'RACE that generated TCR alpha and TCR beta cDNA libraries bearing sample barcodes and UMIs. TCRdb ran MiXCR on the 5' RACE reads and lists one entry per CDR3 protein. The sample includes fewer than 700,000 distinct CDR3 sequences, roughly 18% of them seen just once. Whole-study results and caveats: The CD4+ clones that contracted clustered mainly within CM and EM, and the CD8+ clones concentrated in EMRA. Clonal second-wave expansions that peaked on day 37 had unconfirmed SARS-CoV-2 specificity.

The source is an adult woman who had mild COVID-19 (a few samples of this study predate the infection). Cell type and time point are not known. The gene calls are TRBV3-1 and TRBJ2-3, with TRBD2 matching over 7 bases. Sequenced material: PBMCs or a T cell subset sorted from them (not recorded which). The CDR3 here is CASSQIGSAGAGDTQYF. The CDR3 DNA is TGTGCCAGCAGCCAAATCGGTAGTGCGGGAGCGGGAGATACGCAGTATTTT.